Presented here are 30 T cell receptor beta chains from one specimen sequenced in a study of early T cells in non-severe SARS-CoV-2 infection. TCRdb ran MiXCR on the 5' RACE reads and lists one entry per CDR3 protein. The sample carries 51,000 or so distinct CDR3 sequences, approximately 9.9% recorded once. Sequenced material: whole blood. These receptor sequences come from an adult who was a healthcare worker with PCR-confirmed SARS-CoV-2 infection or an uninfected control (not recorded which).

This clonotype came up many times. The chain is built from TRBV12-3 or TRBV12-4 and TRBJ1-5; D ambiguous. The CDR3 contains 14 residues. The germline V and J ends were trimmed by 7 bases and 5 bases, with 15 bases remaining between them. The CDR3 region is CASNAGTFDQPQHF. CDR3 DNA: TGTGCCAGCAACGCGGGAACATTTGATCAGCCCCAGCATTTT.

The gene calls are TRBV7-9 and TRBJ2-1, with a tentative D call TRBD2 (6 bases). Germline assignment: CDR1 SEHNR and CDR2 FQNEAQ (reference sequence). V was pared by 5 bases and J by 4 bases, with 12 bases between. CDR3 length: 14 amino acids. The DNA of the CDR3 is TGTGCCAGCAGCCCTCCGGGGGTATACAATGAGCAGTTCTTC. It codes for CASSPPGVYNEQFF.

The rearrangement links TRBV19 to TRBJ2-1, with 11 bases that match TRBD2. From germline, CDR1 is LNHDA and CDR2 SQIVND (reference sequence). The CDR3 consists of 15 residues. The J segment lost 5 bases and the V segment lost 5 bases, leaving 5 bases of the junction unmatched. CDR3 in DNA: TGTGCCAGTAGTGTACTAGCGGGAGAGAACAATGAGCAGTTCTTC. It encodes CASSVLAGENNEQFF.

This clonotype was seen at least ten times. This chain connects TRBV19 to TRBJ2-7; 7 bases line up with TRBD2. This CDR3 is built from 15 residues. The germline gives CDR1 LNHDA, CDR2 SQIVND (reference sequence). V dropped 3 bases and J dropped 3; count of bases not matched to a gene: 8. The CDR3 spells CASSIYSGAVYEQYF. CDR3 coding DNA: TGTGCCAGTAGTATCTACAGCGGGGCAGTCTACGAGCAGTACTTC.

The chain combines TRBV28 with TRBJ2-2; D not resolved. This CDR3 region has 13 residues. Germline lookup yields CDR1 MDHEN and CDR2 SYDVKM. With 2 bases removed from V and 4 bases from J, the gap between germline ends came to 5 bases. CDR3 amino acids: CASSLDATGELFF. The CDR3, as DNA: TGTGCCAGCAGTTTAGATGCCACCGGGGAGCTGTTTTTT.

The chain joins TRBV28 to TRBJ2-1; 11 bases map to TRBD2. In germline, CDR1 is MDHEN, CDR2 SYDVKM. The V and J ends lost 10 bases and 4 bases, in that order; junction bases with no gene match: 6. The CDR3 has 14 residues. The CDR3 region has the DNA TGTGCCACACTGACTAGCGGGAAGTACAATGAGCAGTTCTTC. It is translated as CATLTSGKYNEQFF.

The chain has TRBV7-2 and TRBJ1-1; tentative D call: TRBD1 (5 bases). Between the trimmed V and J ends, which lost 4 bases and 8 bases, there was a span of 11 bases. CDR1 is SGHTA, CDR2 FQGNSA, per germline. The CDR3 is made up of 12 amino acids. The CDR3 sequence: CASSSLRVEAFF. The CDR3 DNA sequence: TGTGCCAGCAGCTCCCTCAGGGTCGAAGCTTTCTTT.

Turning to this clonotype: The junction differs from germline at one of its ends, possibly a read error. The chain uses TRBV11-2 and TRBJ2-1, with D possibly matching TRBD2 (5 bases). The CDR3 has 12 amino acids. Germline values: CDR1 SGHAT, CDR2 FQNNGV. CDR3 loop: CASSLDGIGQFF. CDR3 in DNA: TGTGCCAGCAGCCTAGACGGGATAGGCCAGTTCTTC.

This clonotype was counted between two and nine times. The chain uses TRBV12-3 or TRBV12-4 and TRBJ2-1; 10 nucleotides agree with TRBD2. The CDR3 is 17 residues long. With 7 bases clipped from V and 4 bases from J, the junction kept 13 bases outside the gene matches. Here the CDR3 reads CASTTSGTAGSYNEQFF. DNA for the CDR3: TGTGCCAGCACAACTAGCGGGACAGCGGGTAGTTACAATGAGCAGTTCTTC.

The gene calls are TRBV6-5 and TRBJ2-6, with D perhaps matching TRBD1 (7 bases). V lost 5 bases to trimming and J lost 2 bases, with 16 bases between them. CDR3 size: 17 residues. CDR1 is MNHEY and CDR2 is SVGAGI in the germline V gene. CDR3 nucleotide sequence: TGTGCCAGCAGTCAGCAGGGGGGAGTAACTGGGGCCAACGTCCTGACTTTC. It specifies CASSQQGGVTGANVLTF.

This clonotype has a count of ten or more. Germline is not matched at one junction end, which may reflect a read error. The V gene is TRBV11-2, the J gene TRBJ2-5, with D uncertain. CDR1 is SGHAT and CDR2 is FQNNGV in the germline V gene. The CDR3 has 11 amino acids. The CDR3 DNA reads as TGTGCCAGCGGCTTGGGGGAGACCCAGTACTTC. Translation gives CASGLGETQYF.

V gene TRBV7-2 combines with J gene TRBJ2-3; 8 positions agree with TRBD2. After removal of 5 bases from V and 4 bases from J, the junction contained 5 bases not matched to a gene. CDR1 is SGHTA, CDR2 FQGNSA, per germline. CDR3 size: 14 residues. The DNA of the CDR3 is TGTGCCAGCAGCGCCCAGCGGGGGTCAGATACGCAGTATTTT. Translating gives CASSAQRGSDTQYF. The entire variable domain, with the rest obtained from reference TRBV7-2 and TRBJ2-3, is as follows: GAGVSQSPSNKVTEKGKDVELRCDPISGHTALYWYRQSLGQGLEFLIYFQGNSAPDKSGLPSDRFSAERTGGSVSTLTIQRTQQEDSAVYLCASSAQRGSDTQYFGPGTRLTVL.

The rearrangement joins TRBV19 to TRBJ2-6; the D gene is possibly TRBD1 (7 bases). Germline V gives CDR1 LNHDA, CDR2 SQIVND (reference sequence). The CDR3 length is 17 residues. Trimming cost V 6 bases and J 1 base, with 16 bases left between them. CDR3 sequence: CASSPRGRTSGANVLTF. CDR3 in DNA: TGTGCCAGTAGCCCCAGGGGGAGGACATCTGGGGCCAACGTCCTGACTTTC. The complete variable domain, with remaining parts taken from reference TRBV19 and TRBJ2-6, reads DGGITQSPKYLFRKEGQNVTLSCEQNLNHDAMYWYRQDPGQGLRLIYYSQIVNDFQKGDIAEGYSVSREKKESFPLTVTSAQKNPTAFYLCASSPRGRTSGANVLTFGAGSRLTVL.

This clonotype was recorded many times. This chain uses TRBV5-1 with TRBJ2-1; perhaps TRBD2 as D (5 bases). Germline-derived CDR1 and CDR2 are SGHRS and YFSETQ. Trimming took 6 bases from V and 8 from J, leaving 12 bases between them. The CDR3 spans 12 residues. CDR3 coding DNA: TGCGCCAGCAATACGGGGAGCCATGAGCAGTTCTTC. Translating gives CASNTGSHEQFF.

This clonotype was found many times. The J gene is TRBJ2-1, the V gene TRBV29-1; tentative D call: TRBD2 (5 bases). Germline CDR1 reads SQVTM; CDR2 reads ANQGSEA. CDR3 length: 13 residues. Trimming stripped 4 bases from V and 0 bases from J, with 7 bases between. The CDR3: CSVGRSSYNEQFF. CDR3 in DNA: TGCAGCGTTGGGAGGAGCTCCTACAATGAGCAGTTCTTC.

This clonotype was seen at least ten times. The genes are TRBV7-2 and TRBJ1-5, with 7 nucleotides matching TRBD1. Germline assignment: CDR1 SGHTA and CDR2 FQGNSA. This CDR3 is built from 14 residues. The ends lost 5 bases at V and 3 bases at J; junction bases unmatched: 4. CDR3: CASSPGQVNQPQHF. CDR3 DNA: TGTGCCAGCAGCCCTGGACAGGTCAATCAGCCCCAGCATTTT.

This clonotype was counted ten times or more. The genes are TRBV14 and TRBJ2-7; 7 bases map to TRBD1. Trimming took 0 bases from V and 2 from J; bases not matched to a gene: 13. Germline-derived CDR1 and CDR2 are SGHDN and FVKESK. The CDR3 has 18 residues. CDR3 region: CASSQDPTLWDSTYEQYF. As DNA, the CDR3 is TGTGCCAGCAGCCAAGATCCCACGCTGTGGGACAGCACCTACGAGCAGTACTTC.

This clonotype has only a few counts. The rearrangement uses TRBV3-1 and TRBJ2-3; possible D gene TRBD2, 6 bases. Trimming cost V 2 bases and J 0 bases, with 9 bases left between them. The CDR3 consists of 15 residues. CDR1 and CDR2 (germline): LGHDT, YNNKEL (reference sequence). CDR3 in amino acids: CASSQRESSTDTQYF. Here the CDR3 DNA reads TGTGCCAGCAGCCAACGGGAGTCTAGCACAGATACGCAGTATTTT.

This CDR3 reads CANSLGLAGDSQETQYF. The CDR3 nucleotides are TGTGCCAACAGCCTGGGCCTAGCGGGGGATTCCCAAGAGACCCAGTACTTC. The genes are TRBV6-2 or TRBV6-3 and TRBJ2-5; 10 nucleotides match TRBD2. Trimming took 10 bases from V and 1 from J; bases not matched to a gene: 15. CDR3 size: 17 residues. The V gene's germline CDR1 is MNHEY and CDR2 SVGEGT.

This rearrangement joins TRBV7-8 to TRBJ2-2; no definite D call. In germline, CDR1 is SGHVS, CDR2 FQNEAQ. CDR3 size: 13 residues. Trimming pared 6 bases from V and 5 bases from J, leaving 10 bases between. In DNA form, the CDR3 reads TGTGCCAGCAGAGTCCGTGAAACCGGGGAGCTGTTTTTT. Its protein product is CASRVRETGELFF.

The rearrangement uses TRBV12-3 or TRBV12-4 and TRBJ2-7; D possibly corresponds to TRBD2 (7 bases). The CDR3 consists of 17 residues. Trimming left V 1 base short and J 4 bases short, with 20 bases between. In nucleotides, the CDR3 is TGTGCCAGCAGTTTAGGACCGAGGGGGGGCCCGGCATACGAGCAGTACTTC. Residues: CASSLGPRGGPAYEQYF.

This clonotype was counted a few times. The V call is TRBV5-8, the J call TRBJ1-6; 9 nucleotides align to TRBD1. Losses at the gene ends were 1 base for V and 6 bases for J; bases not matched to a gene: 2. The CDR3 is made up of 15 amino acids. Per the germline V gene, CDR1 is SGHTS and CDR2 is YDEGEE. CDR3 sequence reads: CASSLWTGANSPLHF. CDR3 DNA: TGTGCCAGCAGCTTGTGGACAGGGGCTAATTCACCCCTCCACTTT.

V and J are TRBV6-5 and TRBJ2-6; TRBD1 agrees at 8 bases. CDR3 length equals 15 residues. V lost 6 bases to trimming and J lost 5 bases; unmatched junction nucleotides: 6. Germline CDR1 MNHEY, CDR2 SVGAGI. This CDR3 reads CASRVDRARANVLTF. CDR3 bases: TGTGCCAGCAGGGTGGACAGGGCGCGGGCCAACGTCCTGACTTTC.

This clonotype occurred a few times. This chain uses TRBV5-6 with TRBJ1-2; D is unresolved. This CDR3 region has 13 residues. The V gene lost 4 bases and the J gene lost 7 bases, with 14 bases spanning the gap. Germline values: CDR1 SGHDT, CDR2 YYEEEE. CDR3 sequence reads: CASSPTSPGGYTF. The CDR3 coding sequence is TGTGCCAGCAGCCCCACCAGTCCTGGTGGCTACACCTTC.

This clonotype was detected a few times. The V call is TRBV19, the J call TRBJ2-3; 9 positions match TRBD2. Germline V gene lookup returns CDR1 LNHDA and CDR2 SQIVND (reference sequence). This CDR3 comprises 15 residues. V shed 5 bases, J shed 0 bases, and the junction held 3 bases outside the gene matches. The CDR3 DNA sequence: TGTGCCAGTAGTGTTACTAGCGGGAGCACAGATACGCAGTATTTT. It translates to CASSVTSGSTDTQYF. Full variable domain (missing parts from reference TRBV19 and TRBJ2-3): DGGITQSPKYLFRKEGQNVTLSCEQNLNHDAMYWYRQDPGQGLRLIYYSQIVNDFQKGDIAEGYSVSREKKESFPLTVTSAQKNPTAFYLCASSVTSGSTDTQYFGPGTRLTVL.

In its sample, this clonotype was seen many times. The chain joins TRBV5-1 to TRBJ2-1; D is perhaps TRBD2 (6 bases). Germline V gene sequence: CDR1 SGHRS, CDR2 YFSETQ. V shed 0 bases and J shed 7 bases, with 14 bases lying between them. This CDR3 has 15 residues. The DNA of the CDR3 is TGCGCCAGCAGCTTGGCAGGGATAGGAGGGAATGAGCAGTTCTTC. This encodes CASSLAGIGGNEQFF.

This clonotype was observed a few times. The chain has TRBV28 and TRBJ2-4; 8 nucleotides align to TRBD2. Germline trimming cut 5 bases from V and 7 bases from J; bases unmatched to any gene: 4. The CDR3 loop spans 13 amino acids. CDR1 is MDHEN and CDR2 is SYDVKM in the germline V gene. The DNA for the CDR3 is TGTGCCAGCAGTGACGGGAGGGCCAACATTCAGTACTTC. Residues: CASSDGRANIQYF. Full variable domain (remainder filled in from reference TRBV28 and TRBJ2-4): DVKVTQSSRYLVKRTGEKVFLECVQDMDHENMFWYRQDPGLGLRLIYFSYDVKMKEKGDIPEGYSVSREKKERFSLILESASTNQTSMYLCASSDGRANIQYFGAGTRLSVL.

This clonotype was seen only once. This chain uses TRBV6-5 with TRBJ1-2, with D perhaps TRBD1 (6 bases). The V and J ends lost 7 bases and 5 bases respectively, with 17 bases between them. The germline V gene encodes CDR1 MNHEY and CDR2 SVGAGI. The CDR3 spans 14 residues. This chain's CDR3 is CASTQRGDRYGYTF. DNA of the CDR3: TGTGCCAGCACCCAGAGGGGGGATAGATATGGCTACACCTTC.

On this clonotype: Possible read error: a much larger clone is one base away. V and J are TRBV3-1 and TRBJ1-2; D is uncertain. This CDR3 spans 17 amino acids. Trimming removed 0 bases from V and 2 bases from J, with 16 bases in between. Germline V gene lookup returns CDR1 LGHDT and CDR2 YNNKEL (reference sequence). The CDR3 region has the DNA TGTGCCAGCAGCCAAGAGGAGCCACGAGGGAAAAACTATGGCTACACCTTC. Translation: CASSQEEPRGKNYGYTF.

This clonotype was detected only a few times. The V gene is TRBV12-3 or TRBV12-4, the J gene TRBJ2-7; 7 bases align to TRBD2. There are 17 residues in the CDR3. Trimming removed 5 bases from V and 0 bases from J; junction bases left unmatched: 13. CDR3 region: CASSPRSGAGASYEQYF. The CDR3 DNA sequence: TGTGCCAGCAGTCCTAGAAGCGGCGCGGGAGCCTCCTACGAGCAGTACTTC.